Shown below are 31 T cell receptor beta chains from a single sample sequenced in a study of T cell responses to AZD1222 COVID-19 vaccine. The table came from immunoSEQ multiplex PCR; TCRdb's copy has only in-frame clones and leaves some out. The table includes some 95,000 clones, just over 85% detected once. The sample here was peripheral blood, taken on day 0 of AZD1222 vaccination. The receptor source for this set is an adult in good health.

DNA for the CDR3: TGTGCCAGTAGGAGACAGGGGCCCGATACGCAGTATTTT. Translated: CASRRQGPDTQYF. The chain employs TRBV19 and TRBJ2-3, with TRBD1 identical over 8 bases. The CDR3 extends over 13 amino acids. Trimming took 6 bases from V and 6 from J; bases not matched to a gene: 5. Germline assignment: CDR1 LNHDA and CDR2 SQIVND (reference sequence).

This rearrangement joins TRBV30 to TRBJ1-2; no definite D call. Germline V lookup: CDR1 GTSNPN, CDR2 SVGIG (reference sequence). This CDR3 is 13 amino acids long. Trimming left V 3 bases short and J 3 bases short, with 11 bases between. The CDR3: CAWRGQSDYGYTF. The CDR3 DNA sequence: TGTGCCTGGAGGGGCCAGTCAGACTATGGCTACACCTTC.

The chain uses TRBV2 and TRBJ1-2; D uncertain. V was cut by 1 base and J by 4 bases, with 10 bases left in between. CDR1 is SNHLY, CDR2 FYNNEI, per germline. The CDR3 has 14 amino acids. CDR3 amino acids: CASSEVMAAYGYTF. In DNA, the CDR3 is TGTGCCAGCAGTGAAGTAATGGCAGCCTATGGCTACACCTTC.

The chain recombines TRBV12-3 or TRBV12-4 with TRBJ1-6; D is unresolved. The CDR3 contains 12 residues. Trimming pared 6 bases from V and 7 bases from J, leaving 7 bases between. CDR3 protein: CASRWINSPLHF. The CDR3 DNA sequence: TGTGCCAGCAGATGGATCAATTCACCCCTCCACTTT.

The rearrangement uses TRBV24-1 and TRBJ2-3; unclear D gene. The germline gives CDR1 KGHDR, CDR2 SFDVKD. CDR3 length: 13 amino acids. V shed 4 bases and J shed 5 bases, with 9 bases lying between them. In DNA, the CDR3 is TGTGCCACCAGTGAGTACAATGGAGATACGCAGTATTTT. As protein: CATSEYNGDTQYF.

A remark on this clone: Other DNA variants within this sample encode the same CDR3. The V and J genes are TRBV12-3 or TRBV12-4 and TRBJ1-5, with unresolved D. V was clipped by 6 bases and J by 5 bases, with 8 bases between them. The length of the CDR3 is 12 residues. The CDR3 loop reads CASSSDHQPQHF. CDR3 coding DNA: TGTGCCAGCAGCTCTGACCATCAGCCCCAGCATTTT.

This sequence joins TRBV3-1 (or the pseudogene TRBV3-2) and TRBJ2-5; the D gene is possibly TRBD1 (6 bases). V was shortened by 2 bases and J by 2 bases, with 9 bases between the two germline ends. This CDR3 has 14 residues. From germline, CDR1 is LGHDT and CDR2 YNNKEL (reference sequence). The chain's CDR3 is CASSQTGTQETQYF. The CDR3 nucleotides are TGTGCCAGCAGCCAAACCGGGACACAAGAGACCCAGTACTTC.

The chain carries TRBV19 and TRBJ1-6; weak D call: TRBD1 (6 bases). V was pared by 6 bases and J by 5 bases, with 11 bases between. The CDR3 runs 14 residues. Germline V gene sequence: CDR1 LNHDA, CDR2 SQIVND (reference sequence). The DNA of the CDR3 is TGTGCCAGTAGGCGGGACATGAATAATTCACCCCTCCACTTT. Amino acid sequence: CASRRDMNNSPLHF.

V and J are TRBV7-2 and TRBJ2-1; TRBD2 agrees at 12 bases. After removal of 4 bases from V and 4 bases from J, the junction contained 2 bases not matched to a gene. Germline-derived CDR1 and CDR2 are SGHTA and FQGNSA. The CDR3 contains 15 residues. The CDR3 loop reads CASSWTSGNYNEQFF. Written as DNA, the CDR3 is TGTGCCAGCAGCTGGACTAGCGGGAATTACAATGAGCAGTTCTTC.

Only a few counts were recorded for this clone. The J gene is TRBJ1-1, the V gene TRBV2, with D unresolved. This CDR3 is 13 amino acids long. Trimming took 8 bases from V and 0 from J, leaving 10 bases between them. Germline lookup yields CDR1 SNHLY and CDR2 FYNNEI. The CDR3 here is CASAKGVNTEAFF. CDR3 in DNA: TGTGCCAGCGCCAAGGGCGTGAACACTGAAGCTTTCTTT.

CDR3 DNA sequence: TGCGCCAGCAGCCCCAACGGCGGTGAAGCTTTCTTT. It specifies CASSPNGGEAFF. This chain uses TRBV5-1 with TRBJ1-1, with no clear D. The CDR3 consists of 12 residues. Germline CDR1 is SGHRS and CDR2 is YFSETQ. Trimming pared 4 bases from V and 7 bases from J, leaving 11 bases between.

The CDR3 region is CASSLAGWVGQPQHF. DNA of the CDR3: TGTGCCAGCAGCTTAGCGGGCTGGGTAGGTCAGCCCCAGCATTTT. The chain combines TRBV7-8 with TRBJ1-5; D remains unclear. Trimming shortened V by 0 bases and J by 6 bases, and 12 bases separated the two germline ends. This CDR3 comprises 15 residues. Germline CDR1 reads SGHVS; CDR2 reads FQNEAQ.

V gene TRBV11-2 combines with J gene TRBJ2-1; weak D call: TRBD1 (6 bases). The CDR3 runs 14 residues. V was clipped by 1 base and J by 5 bases, with 9 bases between them. Per germline, CDR1 SGHAT and CDR2 FQNNGV. The CDR3 loop is CASSLAGQDNEQFF. The DNA of the CDR3 is TGTGCCAGCAGCTTAGCGGGACAAGACAATGAGCAGTTCTTC. The variable domain in full, completed from reference TRBV11-2 and TRBJ2-1, reads EAGVAQSPRYKIIEKRQSVAFWCNPISGHATLYWYQQILGQGPKLLIQFQNNGVVDDSQLPKDRFSAERLKGVDSTLKIQPAKLEDSAVYLCASSLAGQDNEQFFGPGTRLTVL.

The CDR3 nucleotides are TGTGCCAGCAGTGAGCCGGGGGCGCCAGGAGAGACCCAGTACTTC. It is translated as CASSEPGAPGETQYF. This chain joins TRBV6-1 and TRBJ2-5; D possibly matches TRBD1 or TRBD2 (6 bases each). In germline, CDR1 is MNHNS, CDR2 SASEGT. Between the trimmed V and J ends, which lost 3 bases and 4 bases, there was a span of 15 bases. The CDR3 extends over 15 amino acids.

This chain joins TRBV6-5 and TRBJ1-3, with D tentatively TRBD1 (6 bases). V was cut by 6 bases and J by 2 bases, with 11 bases left in between. Germline CDR1 reads MNHEY; CDR2 reads SVGAGI. CDR3 length: 14 residues. The CDR3 loop is CASRLDRTGNTIYF. Here the CDR3 DNA reads TGTGCCAGCAGATTAGACAGGACTGGAAACACCATATATTTT.

The chain is built from TRBV7-8 and TRBJ1-5, with TRBD1 as a possible D gene (6 bases). Germline lookup yields CDR1 SGHVS and CDR2 FQNEAQ. The CDR3 length is 15 residues. Trimming pared 6 bases from V and 6 bases from J, leaving 18 bases between. Here the CDR3 reads CASSQLQGPSQPQHF. The CDR3 DNA sequence: TGTGCCAGCAGTCAACTACAGGGTCCCTCTCAGCCCCAGCATTTT.

The V and J genes are TRBV6-5 and TRBJ1-6; D not resolved. CDR1 is MNHEY, CDR2 SVGAGI, per germline. The CDR3 totals 13 residues. V lost 2 bases, J lost 9 bases, and 8 bases lay in between. CDR3 sequence (DNA): TGTGCCAGCAGTTACAATAGTCGTTCACCCCTCCACTTT. Its translation: CASSYNSRSPLHF.

The CDR3 region is CASSASGYEQYF. CDR3 DNA: TGTGCCAGCAGCGCTAGCGGCTACGAGCAGTACTTC. The rearrangement uses TRBV11-3 and TRBJ2-7; 7 bases match TRBD2. The germline CDR1 and CDR2 sequences are SGHNT and YENEEA. This CDR3 region has 12 residues. V was clipped by 5 bases and J by 3 bases; unmatched bases: 1. The full variable domain, completed using reference TRBV11-3 and TRBJ2-7, is EAGVVQSPRYKIIEKKQPVAFWCNPISGHNTLYWYLQNLGQGPELLIRYENEEAVDDSQLPKDRFSAERLKGVDSTLKIQPAELGDSAVYLCASSASGYEQYFGPGTRLTVT.

J is TRBJ2-2 and V is TRBV5-1, with D possibly TRBD1 on 6 matching bases. V was cut by 4 bases and J by 3 bases, with 10 bases left in between. This CDR3 comprises 14 residues. CDR1 is SGHRS and CDR2 is YFSETQ in the germline V gene. The chain's CDR3 is CASSVSGDTGELFF. The CDR3 DNA reads TGCGCCAGCAGCGTATCAGGGGACACCGGGGAGCTGTTTTTT.

The gene calls are TRBV7-2 and TRBJ1-5; D ambiguous. Germline V lookup: CDR1 SGHTA, CDR2 FQGNSA. Trimming took off 1 base at V and 4 bases at J, with 8 bases between the two ends. The CDR3 has 14 amino acids. DNA for the CDR3: TGTGCCAGCAGCTTAGAACCAGTTAATCAGCCCCAGCATTTT. This translates into CASSLEPVNQPQHF.

This chain connects TRBV5-5 to TRBJ1-6, with 8 bases lining up with TRBD1. In germline, CDR1 is SGHKS, CDR2 YYEKEE (reference sequence). J gave up 7 bases and V 0 bases, and 0 bases lay outside the gene matches. CDR3 length equals 14 residues. The CDR3 DNA is TGTGCCAGCAGCTTGGGGACAGGGAATTCACCCCTCCACTTT. This translates into CASSLGTGNSPLHF. Full variable domain (remainder filled in from reference TRBV5-5 and TRBJ1-6): DAGVTQSPTHLIKTRGQQVTLRCSPISGHKSVSWYQQVLGQGPQFIFQYYEKEERGRGNFPDRFSARQFPNYSSELNVNALLLGDSALYLCASSLGTGNSPLHFGNGTRLTVT.

The CDR3, as DNA: TGTGCCAGCAGCTCCTTGGGGGGGCCGGGCACTGAAGCTTTCTTT. Translating gives CASSSLGGPGTEAFF. The chain employs TRBV11-1 and TRBJ1-1; possibly TRBD1 for D (6 bases). The CDR3 contains 15 residues. V gave up 4 bases and J gave up 4 bases, with 16 bases separating them. Looked up from germline, CDR1 is SGHAT and CDR2 is FQDESV (reference sequence).

The rearrangement joins TRBV11-3 to TRBJ2-1; TRBD2 is a possible D gene (6 bases). This CDR3 region has 13 residues. The germline V and J ends were trimmed by 5 bases and 9 bases, with 14 bases remaining between them. Germline CDR1 is SGHNT and CDR2 is YENEEA. DNA of the CDR3: TGTGCCAGCAGCCTAGTCCGGGGAGGTGAGCAGTTCTTC. Protein product: CASSLVRGGEQFF.

This chain connects TRBV10-2 to TRBJ1-4; maybe TRBD1 (6 bases). Germline V gene lookup returns CDR1 WSHSY and CDR2 SAAADI. Trimming shortened V by 5 bases and J by 4 bases, and 11 bases separated the two germline ends. The CDR3 totals 14 residues. CDR3 protein: CASSRDTSNEKLFF. CDR3 bases: TGCGCCAGCAGTCGGGACACCAGTAATGAAAAACTGTTTTTT.

J is TRBJ2-7 and V is TRBV6-5, with D unclear. CDR1 is MNHEY and CDR2 is SVGAGI in the germline V gene. Trimming removed 5 bases at V and 2 bases at J, with 10 bases between. The CDR3 loop spans 13 amino acids. In DNA, the CDR3 is TGTGCCAGCAGTACCACAACCGCCTACGAGCAGTACTTC. It encodes CASSTTTAYEQYF.

The chain uses TRBV10-3 and TRBJ2-1, with TRBD2 matching over 9 bases. Germline CDR1 and CDR2: ENHRY and SYGVKD. The CDR3 runs to 15 residues. The V gene end was trimmed by 8 bases and the J gene end by 1 base; junction bases not matched to a gene: 6. The CDR3 protein is CAIHSGGLSYNEQFF. The CDR3 region has the DNA TGTGCCATCCACAGCGGGGGGCTGTCCTACAATGAGCAGTTCTTC.

The chain has TRBV2 and TRBJ2-1; 13 bases line up with TRBD2. CDR1 SNHLY and CDR2 FYNNEI come from the germline V gene. With 8 bases clipped from V and 12 bases from J, the junction kept 7 bases outside the gene matches. There are 13 residues in the CDR3. CDR3 DNA: TGTGCCAGCGTACAGACTAGCGGGGGGTGGCAGTTCTTC. This translates into CASVQTSGGWQFF.

The chain couples TRBV6-6 to TRBJ2-1, with a possible D match to TRBD2 (6 bases). The CDR3 has 15 amino acids. The V and J ends lost 4 bases and 6 bases respectively, with 16 bases between them. Germline values: CDR1 MNHNY, CDR2 SVGAGI (reference sequence). CDR3 in amino acids: CASSSTRGRGNEQFF. DNA of the CDR3: TGTGCCAGCAGTTCGACTAGAGGACGGGGCAATGAGCAGTTCTTC.

The chain employs TRBV7-9 and TRBJ1-2; 7 nucleotides align to TRBD1. V trimming: 5 bases; J trimming: 4 bases; junction bases outside the gene matches: 7. The V gene's germline CDR1 is SEHNR and CDR2 FQNEAQ (reference sequence). The CDR3 runs 14 residues. The CDR3 coding sequence is TGTGCCAGCAGCCTGCCGACAGGGAGCTATGGCTACACCTTC. This translates into CASSLPTGSYGYTF.

The chain combines TRBV5-4 with TRBJ1-2; a weak D match, TRBD1 (5 bases). The length of the CDR3 is 16 residues. Germline CDR1 is SGHNT and CDR2 is YYREEE (reference sequence). The V gene lost 0 bases and the J gene lost 7 bases, with 19 bases spanning the gap. The CDR3 DNA sequence: TGTGCCAGCAGCTTGGTCCAGGGAGGGTCGCTCGGTGGCTACACCTTC. Residues: CASSLVQGGSLGGYTF.

This rearrangement joins TRBV5-4 to TRBJ2-3; the D gene is possibly TRBD2 (6 bases). The V gene lost 1 base and the J gene lost 0 bases, with 21 bases spanning the gap. The CDR3 runs to 19 residues. Germline-derived CDR1 and CDR2 are SGHNT and YYREEE (reference sequence). As DNA, the CDR3 is TGTGCCAGCAGCTTGAAGTTGCGCGGGGCGGATGGCAGCACAGATACGCAGTATTTT. Its translation: CASSLKLRGADGSTDTQYF. The full variable domain, its missing parts supplied by reference TRBV5-4 and TRBJ2-3, is ETGVTQSPTHLIKTRGQQVTLRCSSQSGHNTVSWYQQALGQGPQFIFQYYREEENGRGNFPPRFSGLQFPNYSSELNVNALELDDSALYLCASSLKLRGADGSTDTQYFGPGTRLTVL.